These 27 T cell receptor beta chains were sequenced from one sample in a study of T cells in Graves' hyperthyroidism and ophthalmopathy. RNA transcripts were the template for amplifying TCR beta CDR3 regions. Carried out on the TCR CDR3, a first-round RT-PCR used the HTBI primer set. TCRdb recomputed calls from the multiplex PCR reads with MiXCR, one row per CDR3 protein. Of 250,000 to 400,000 distinct CDR3 sequences listed, roughly 13% were seen once; the top ten hold 30% to 35%. Sequencing was performed on blood. These receptors came from a woman aged 40-49 years with Graves' ophthalmopathy.

This clonotype was recorded a few times. V usage is TRBV3-1 and J usage is TRBJ2-7; D uncertain. The CDR3 runs to 14 residues. Germline loops: CDR1 LGHDT, CDR2 YNNKEL (reference sequence). With 1 base removed from V and 3 bases from J, the gap between germline ends came to 10 bases. CDR3 nucleotide sequence: TGTGCCAGCAGCCAAGGACTCTCATACTACGAGCAGTACTTC. It encodes CASSQGLSYYEQYF.

To note about this clonotype: Germline is not matched at one junction end, which may reflect a read error. This chain uses TRBV4-2 with TRBJ1-1; a possible D gene is TRBD1 (6 bases). CDR1 and CDR2 (germline): LGHNA, YNFKEQ. The length of the CDR3 is 15 residues. The CDR3, as DNA: TGTGCCAGCAGCCAGGGGGCCCGGGACACCCCTTCGTTTGTCTTT. Translated, it gives CASSQGARDTPSFVF.

This clonotype was seen only a few times. The V and J genes are TRBV19 and TRBJ2-2; D gene unclear. Germline CDR1 and CDR2: LNHDA and SQIVND (reference sequence). Trimming cost V 3 bases and J 1 base, with 12 bases left between them. This CDR3 is built from 16 residues. The CDR3 protein is CASSMVKTLNTGELFF. CDR3 DNA: TGTGCCAGTAGTATGGTTAAGACGCTGAACACCGGGGAGCTGTTTTTT.

This clonotype was detected many times. The chain joins TRBV27 to TRBJ2-7; perhaps TRBD2 as D (6 bases). Between the trimmed V and J ends, which lost 3 bases and 3 bases, there was a span of 12 bases. The V gene's germline CDR1 is MNHEY and CDR2 SMNVEV (reference sequence). The CDR3 runs to 14 residues. The CDR3 region has the DNA TGTGCCAGCAGTTTGGGAGGACCCTTCTACGAGCAGTACTTC. Its translation: CASSLGGPFYEQYF.

This clonotype appeared many times. The chain combines TRBV28 with TRBJ2-7; 11 bases map to TRBD2. The CDR3 has 17 amino acids. CDR1 MDHEN and CDR2 SYDVKM come from the germline V gene. J lost 2 bases, V lost 5 bases, and 11 bases had no gene match. CDR3 region: CASSRGTSGFAPYEQYF. The DNA for the CDR3 is TGTGCCAGCAGTCGCGGGACTAGCGGTTTCGCTCCCTACGAGCAGTACTTC. Using reference TRBV28 and TRBJ2-7 for the parts outside the CDR3, the full variable domain is DVKVTQSSRYLVKRTGEKVFLECVQDMDHENMFWYRQDPGLGLRLIYFSYDVKMKEKGDIPEGYSVSREKKERFSLILESASTNQTSMYLCASSRGTSGFAPYEQYFGPGTRLTVT.

The chain recombines TRBV29-1 with TRBJ2-1, with 12 positions matching TRBD2. The CDR3 sequence is 18 residues long. Trimming at V came to 6 bases and at J to 10 bases, leaving 22 bases not matched to a gene. Germline V gene data show CDR1 as SQVTM and CDR2 as ANQGSEA. The chain's CDR3 is CSVSPTLAGGPIAREQFF. The DNA for the CDR3 is TGCAGCGTCTCGCCGACACTAGCGGGAGGACCGATCGCCCGGGAGCAGTTCTTC.

V gene TRBV10-2 combines with J gene TRBJ1-5; D gene ambiguous. CDR1 is WSHSY and CDR2 is SAAADI in the germline V gene. The CDR3 length is 14 residues. V was cut by 8 bases and J by 0 bases, with 11 bases left in between. The CDR3 nucleotides read TGCGCCAGCGCGAAGGGTCCTAGCAATCAGCCCCAGCATTTT. Protein sequence: CASAKGPSNQPQHF.

V and J are TRBV6-1 and TRBJ1-2; the D is unclear. CDR3 length equals 13 residues. CDR1 and CDR2 (germline): MNHNS, SASEGT. The ends were cut back, 6 bases at V and 12 bases at J, with 20 bases in the middle. CDR3 sequence reads: CASSGAVEKIDTF. The CDR3 DNA reads as TGTGCCAGCAGCGGCGCTGTGGAGAAGATCGACACCTTC.

Many counts were recorded for this clonotype. V usage is TRBV7-8 and J usage is TRBJ2-7, with D hard to call. V was trimmed by 2 bases and J by 7 bases, leaving 21 bases between them. This CDR3 has 16 residues. Germline V CDR1 and CDR2: SGHVS, FQNEAQ. The CDR3 here is CASSLLSRLLSGEQYF. CDR3 sequence (DNA): TGTGCCAGCAGCTTATTGTCACGGCTCCTTTCCGGGGAGCAGTACTTC.

The table lists this clonotype with many counts. J is TRBJ1-2 and V is TRBV7-8, with D tentatively TRBD1 (5 bases). Per the germline V gene, CDR1 is SGHVS and CDR2 is FQNEAQ. The ends were cut back, 3 bases at V and 2 bases at J, with 10 bases in the middle. The CDR3 totals 14 residues. The CDR3 sequence: CASSLTEMNYGYTF. DNA of the CDR3: TGTGCCAGCAGCTTGACAGAGATGAACTATGGCTACACCTTC. Variable domain in full (rest from reference TRBV7-8 and TRBJ1-2): GAGVSQSPRYKVAKRGQDVALRCDPISGHVSLFWYQQALGQGPEFLTYFQNEAQLDKSGLPSDRFFAERPEGSVSTLKIQRTQQEDSAVYLCASSLTEMNYGYTFGSGTRLTVV.

Many counts were recorded for this clonotype. The chain joins TRBV14 to TRBJ1-1, with D tentatively TRBD1 (5 bases). This CDR3 region has 13 residues. Germline V gene lookup returns CDR1 SGHDN and CDR2 FVKESK. Trimming shortened V by 2 bases and J by 4 bases, and 8 bases separated the two germline ends. The CDR3: CASSQNRRTEAFF. The CDR3 nucleotides read TGTGCCAGCAGCCAAAACAGGCGCACTGAAGCTTTCTTT.

This clonotype appeared many times. The chain uses TRBV6-1 and TRBJ1-3; D not resolved. Germline V gene lookup returns CDR1 MNHNS and CDR2 SASEGT. There are 17 residues in the CDR3. Trimming pared 8 bases from V and 7 bases from J, leaving 27 bases between. In DNA, the CDR3 is TGTGCCAGCCGGGCCCCGAAGTACGGAGACTTTGAGAACACCATATATTTT. Translation: CASRAPKYGDFENTIYF.

This chain joins TRBV5-8 and TRBJ2-5; tentative D call: TRBD2 (5 bases). CDR1 is SGHTS and CDR2 is YDEGEE in the germline V gene. The CDR3 contains 15 residues. V was cut by 4 bases and J by 0 bases, with 13 bases left in between. In DNA form, the CDR3 reads TGTGCCAGCAGCCAACAAGGACTTAACCAAGAGACCCAGTACTTC. Amino acid sequence: CASSQQGLNQETQYF.

This clonotype was observed at least ten times. V and J are TRBV5-1 and TRBJ2-1; perhaps TRBD2 as D (6 bases). The CDR3 extends over 14 amino acids. The V end lost 3 bases, the J end lost 10 bases, and 17 bases lay between the germline ends. CDR1 is SGHRS and CDR2 is YFSETQ in the germline V gene. CDR3 amino acids: CASSSHLGTYEQFF. The CDR3 DNA reads as TGCGCCAGCAGCTCTCACCTGGGGACTTACGAGCAGTTCTTC.

This chain links TRBV20-1 with TRBJ1-3; D is ambiguous. The CDR3 sequence is 14 residues long. V was pared by 0 bases and J by 1 base, with 7 bases between. In germline, CDR1 is DFQATT, CDR2 SNEGSKA (reference sequence). In DNA, the CDR3 is TGCAGTGCTAGAGAATTCGTATCTGGAAACACCATATATTTT. Protein product: CSAREFVSGNTIYF.

This clonotype was recorded a few times. V and J are TRBV11-2 and TRBJ2-1; D ambiguous. Trimming shortened V by 5 bases and J by 6 bases, and 20 bases separated the two germline ends. The germline gives CDR1 SGHAT, CDR2 FQNNGV. This CDR3 has 16 residues. The CDR3, as DNA: TGTGCCAGCAGCCGGCGCCGTGGAGACATTCGCAATGAGCAGTTCTTC. It yields the protein CASSRRRGDIRNEQFF.

This clonotype turned up a few times. This rearrangement joins TRBV30 to TRBJ2-6, with D hard to call. Between the trimmed V and J ends, which lost 3 bases and 3 bases, there was a span of 15 bases. Germline V gene sequence: CDR1 GTSNPN, CDR2 SVGIG (reference sequence). The CDR3 is 16 residues long. The CDR3 spells CAWSPRELDGANVLTF. CDR3 nucleotide sequence: TGTGCCTGGAGCCCGCGTGAGTTAGATGGGGCCAACGTCCTGACTTTC.

Many counts were recorded for this clonotype. The chain combines TRBV20-1 with TRBJ2-7; 9 bases are a match to TRBD1. The CDR3 length is 14 residues. Germline V CDR1 and CDR2: DFQATT, SNEGSKA (reference sequence). The trim removed 5 bases at V and 3 bases at J, leaving 8 bases unmatched. Here the CDR3 reads CSALRDRVVYEQYF. In DNA form, the CDR3 reads TGCAGTGCTCTCCGGGACAGGGTTGTCTACGAGCAGTACTTC.

The J gene is TRBJ2-1, the V gene TRBV20-1; 9 positions match TRBD2. Germline values: CDR1 DFQATT, CDR2 SNEGSKA (reference sequence). J lost 9 bases, V lost 2 bases, and 8 bases had no gene match. The CDR3 has 14 residues. The CDR3 nucleotides read TGCAGTGCTAGAAAACAGGGACTAGCCGGTGAGCAGTTCTTC. Translated, it gives CSARKQGLAGEQFF.

The chain combines TRBV28 with TRBJ1-5, with D possibly being TRBD1 (5 bases). From germline, CDR1 is MDHEN and CDR2 SYDVKM. The CDR3 is 14 residues long. Trimming took off 4 bases at V and 8 bases at J, with 15 bases between the two ends. CDR3 sequence reads: CASSSLGGWEPQHF. The CDR3 bases are TGTGCCAGCAGTTCCCTGGGGGGGTGGGAGCCCCAGCATTTT.

The chain joins TRBV5-1 to TRBJ1-6; weak D call: TRBD1 (6 bases). Germline CDR1 is SGHRS and CDR2 is YFSETQ. V was shortened by 0 bases and J by 4 bases, with 8 bases between the two germline ends. The CDR3 covers 15 residues. CDR3 coding DNA: TGCGCCAGCAGCTTGGAGGGGGAATATAATTCACCCCTCCACTTT. Its protein is CASSLEGEYNSPLHF. Based on the CDR3 plus reference TRBV5-1 and TRBJ1-6, the full variable domain is KAGVTQTPRYLIKTRGQQVTLSCSPISGHRSVSWYQQTPGQGLQFLFEYFSETQRNKGNFPGRFSGRQFSNSRSEMNVSTLELGDSALYLCASSLEGEYNSPLHFGNGTRLTVT.

This clonotype was detected a few times. J is TRBJ2-2 and V is TRBV15; D ambiguous. CDR1 and CDR2 (germline): LNHNV, YYDKDF (reference sequence). The V gene lost 0 bases and the J gene lost 6 bases, with 5 bases spanning the gap. The CDR3 runs 13 residues. DNA of the CDR3: TGTGCCACCAGCAGAGACAGATCCGGGGAGCTGTTTTTT. As protein: CATSRDRSGELFF.

In its sample, this clonotype was seen many times. The rearrangement uses TRBV24-1 and TRBJ2-1; 9 bases agree with TRBD2. The CDR3 loop spans 18 amino acids. Per germline, CDR1 KGHDR and CDR2 SFDVKD. V lost 3 bases and J lost 0; bases outside the gene matches: 8. CDR3 amino acids: CATSDPNSGGSSYNEQFF. Written as DNA, the CDR3 is TGTGCCACCAGTGATCCAAATAGCGGGGGAAGCTCCTACAATGAGCAGTTCTTC.

This chain uses TRBV7-9 with TRBJ2-7, with D perhaps TRBD1 (6 bases). V was trimmed by 5 bases and J by 0 bases, leaving 17 bases between them. Germline V lookup: CDR1 SEHNR, CDR2 FQNEAQ (reference sequence). This CDR3 is 16 amino acids long. The CDR3 here is CASSPRIRDTSYEQYF. The CDR3 nucleotides read TGTGCCAGCAGCCCGCGCATCCGGGACACCTCCTACGAGCAGTACTTC.

The chain carries TRBV30 and TRBJ2-5; a possible D gene is TRBD1 (5 bases). Deletions cut 5 bases from V and 7 bases from J, with 20 bases between. Germline CDR1 and CDR2: GTSNPN and SVGIG (reference sequence). CDR3 length: 14 amino acids. In DNA, the CDR3 is TGTGCCTGGGGGCTGTCAAGGGCCCAGGGGACCCAGTACTTC. The encoded protein is CAWGLSRAQGTQYF.

This clonotype was observed at least ten times. This chain connects TRBV28 to TRBJ1-1, with unresolved D. The ends were cut back, 5 bases at V and 1 base at J, with 11 bases in the middle. Germline loops: CDR1 MDHEN, CDR2 SYDVKM. This CDR3 region has 14 residues. In DNA, the CDR3 is TGTGCCAGCAGTCCGTCAGGAGAGAACACTGAAGCTTTCTTT. Amino acids: CASSPSGENTEAFF.

This clonotype appeared many times. The chain links TRBV12-3 or TRBV12-4 to TRBJ2-5, with D perhaps TRBD2 (6 bases). CDR3 size: 14 residues. V gave up 2 bases and J gave up 4 bases, with 11 bases separating them. The CDR3 nucleotides are TGTGCCAGCAGTTTACGCAGGCGGGGAGAGACCCAGTACTTC. Translated, it gives CASSLRRRGETQYF.